The present T cell receptor beta chain was sequenced within a study of OX40 agonist ivuxolimab in advanced cancers. About the research overall: Patients were treated with ivuxolimab, an agonistic anti-OX40 (CD134) antibody. Study-wide results and caveats: CD4+ T cells averaged fewer expanded clones than CD8+ T cells.

Assay used: immunoSEQ multiplex PCR; TCRdb lists only in-frame clones, some missing. In the table there are over 30,000 clones, around 84% of which are singletons. A word on this clone: The target antigen is unknown.

Autoimmune disease history or systemic immunosuppression led to patients being barred. V lost 0 bases and J lost 4; bases outside the gene matches: 3. Germline V lookup: CDR1 SGHRS, CDR2 YFSETQ. CDR3 length equals 15 residues. The origin of this receptor is an adult with an advanced solid tumor such as melanoma, head and neck, liver or kidney cancer. This material consisted of CD4+ or CD8+ T cells sorted from blood, taken in a trial of the OX40 agonist ivuxolimab. The genes are TRBV5-1 and TRBJ2-5; 10 bases map to TRBD2. CDR3 amino acids: CASSLGAGGGETQYF. The CDR3 DNA reads TGCGCCAGCAGCTTGGGAGCGGGAGGGGGAGAGACCCAGTACTTC.